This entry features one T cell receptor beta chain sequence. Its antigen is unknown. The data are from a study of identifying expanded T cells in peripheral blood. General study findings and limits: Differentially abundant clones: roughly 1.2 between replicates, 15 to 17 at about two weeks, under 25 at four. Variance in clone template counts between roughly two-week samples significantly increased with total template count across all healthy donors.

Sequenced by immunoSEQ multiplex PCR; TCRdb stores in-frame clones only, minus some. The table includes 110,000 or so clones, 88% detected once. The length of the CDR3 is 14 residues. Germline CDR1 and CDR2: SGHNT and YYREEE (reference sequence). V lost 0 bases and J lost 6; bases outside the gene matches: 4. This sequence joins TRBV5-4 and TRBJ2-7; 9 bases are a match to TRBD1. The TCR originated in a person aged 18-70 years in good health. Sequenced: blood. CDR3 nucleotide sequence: TGTGCCAGCAGCTTGGAACAGGACAGGGGCGAGCAGTACTTC. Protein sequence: CASSLEQDRGEQYF.